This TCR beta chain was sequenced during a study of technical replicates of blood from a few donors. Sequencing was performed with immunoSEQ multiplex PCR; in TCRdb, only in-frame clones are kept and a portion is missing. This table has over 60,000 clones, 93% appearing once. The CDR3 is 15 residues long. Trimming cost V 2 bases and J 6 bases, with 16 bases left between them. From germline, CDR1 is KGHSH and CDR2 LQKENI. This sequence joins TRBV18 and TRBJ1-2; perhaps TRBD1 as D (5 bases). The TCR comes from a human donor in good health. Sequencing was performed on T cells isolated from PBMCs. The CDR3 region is CASSPYETAPDGYTF. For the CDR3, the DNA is TGTGCCAGCTCACCATATGAGACAGCGCCGGATGGCTACACCTTC.